This T cell receptor beta chain was recorded in a study of early T cells in non-severe SARS-CoV-2 infection. Study in general: Chains were not paired, and sequencing was done on bulk RNA from unsorted whole blood.

V dropped 5 bases and J dropped 9; count of bases not matched to a gene: 9. CDR3 length equals 14 residues. The germline CDR1 and CDR2 sequences are SQVTM and ANQGSEA. Worth noting for this clonotype: A much larger clone lies one base from this, so it may be a read error. Given the absence of the conserved phenylalanine or tryptophan at the CDR3 end, a read error is likely.

From the 5' RACE reads, TCRdb called clonotypes with MiXCR, one entry per CDR3 protein. The top ten clones hold roughly 3% of a sample with roughly 80,000 distinct CDR3 sequences, around an eighth of them seen once. The source of this sequence is an adult who was a healthcare worker with PCR-confirmed SARS-CoV-2 infection or an uninfected control (not recorded which). The chain joins TRBV29-1 to TRBJ2-1; TRBD2 matches at 11 bases. Sequenced material: whole blood. CDR3 nucleotides: TGCAGCGTTTTAGCGGGAGGGCGGGTGAGTGAGCAGTTCATC. Translating gives CSVLAGGRVSEQFI.